This T cell receptor beta chain comes out of a study of resident and recirculating memory T cells in vitiligo. Study summary: Epidermis came from shave biopsies of lesional and nonlesional sites, plus PBMCs.

Sequenced by immunoSEQ multiplex PCR; TCRdb stores in-frame clones only, minus some. The data hold around 320 clones, with roughly 77% observed a single time. The CDR3 loop spans 15 amino acids. Per germline, CDR1 MNHNS and CDR2 SASEGT. V shed 6 bases and J 5 bases; nucleotides not matched to a gene: 13. This clonotype was obtained from a male donor with vitiligo. The sequenced sample consisted of lesional skin. The chain carries TRBV6-1 and TRBJ2-7; TRBD1 aligns across 7 bases. The CDR3 DNA reads TGTGCCAGCAGCCCCGCGACAGGGCCGATCGACGAGCAGTACTTC. Its translation: CASSPATGPIDEQYF.